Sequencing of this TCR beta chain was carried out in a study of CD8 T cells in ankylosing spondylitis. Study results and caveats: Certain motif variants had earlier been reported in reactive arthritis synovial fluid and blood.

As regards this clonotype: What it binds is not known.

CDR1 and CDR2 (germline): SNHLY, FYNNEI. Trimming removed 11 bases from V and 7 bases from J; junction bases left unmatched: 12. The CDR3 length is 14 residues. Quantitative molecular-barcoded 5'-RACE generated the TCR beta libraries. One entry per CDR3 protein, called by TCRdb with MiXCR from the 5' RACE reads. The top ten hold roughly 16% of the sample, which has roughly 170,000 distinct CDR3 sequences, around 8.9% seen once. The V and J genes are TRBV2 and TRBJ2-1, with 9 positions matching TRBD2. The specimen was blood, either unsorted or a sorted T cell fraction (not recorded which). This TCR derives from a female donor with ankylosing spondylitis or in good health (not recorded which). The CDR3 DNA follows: TGTGCCGTGGCGGAGACTAGCGGCTTTAATGAGCAGTTCTTC. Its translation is CAVAETSGFNEQFF.